Following are 22 T cell receptor beta chains from one sample sequenced in a study of technical replicates of blood from a few donors. Profiled with immunoSEQ multiplex PCR; TCRdb holds only in-frame clones, not every one. The table records over 85,000 clones, roughly 95% of them present only once. Sequencing used T cells isolated from PBMCs. Receptor source: a human donor in good health.

The J gene is TRBJ2-1, the V gene TRBV10-3, with 13 bases that match TRBD2. The V gene end was trimmed by 5 bases and the J gene end by 10 bases; junction bases not matched to a gene: 8. CDR1 ENHRY and CDR2 SYGVKD come from the germline V gene. CDR3 length: 15 residues. DNA for the CDR3: TGTGCCATCAGTCGGACTAGCGGGGGTCCCGAAGAGCAGTTCTTC. Translating it yields CAISRTSGGPEEQFF.

V and J are TRBV10-3 and TRBJ2-7, with TRBD1 identical over 8 bases. Trimming at V came to 0 bases and at J to 2 bases, leaving 6 bases not matched to a gene. CDR1 is ENHRY and CDR2 is SYGVKD in the germline V gene. The CDR3 runs to 16 residues. The CDR3 bases are TGTGCCATCAGTGAGTCCGGACAGGGCTGGACCTACGAGCAGTACTTC. This encodes CAISESGQGWTYEQYF.

This chain links TRBV27 with TRBJ1-2, with 7 positions matching TRBD1. CDR3 length: 13 residues. From germline, CDR1 is MNHEY and CDR2 SMNVEV (reference sequence). The V gene end was trimmed by 6 bases and the J gene end by 6 bases; junction bases not matched to a gene: 7. The CDR3 nucleotides are TGTGCCAGCAGATCGGACAGGTTTAATGGCTACACCTTC. It encodes CASRSDRFNGYTF.

The V and J genes are TRBV29-1 and TRBJ2-1; tentatively, D is TRBD1 (6 bases). Deletions cut 6 bases from V and 4 bases from J, with 13 bases between. CDR3 length: 13 amino acids. The germline gives CDR1 SQVTM, CDR2 ANQGSEA. CDR3 sequence reads: CSVRTDNYNEQFF. The CDR3 coding sequence is TGCAGCGTCCGGACAGATAATTACAATGAGCAGTTCTTC.

The J gene is TRBJ1-3, the V gene TRBV21-1; TRBD1 is taken as the D call from the table, unchecked against the DNA. TRBV21-1 represents a pseudogene. The CDR3 runs to 16 residues. The DNA for the CDR3 is TGTGCCAGCAGCAAAGTGGTGGGCATATACGGAAACACCATATATTTT. This translates into CASSKVVGIYGNTIYF.

The CDR3 is CASSSLGGDYEQYF. The CDR3 nucleotides are TGTGCCAGCAGCTCCCTGGGGGGGGATTACGAGCAGTACTTC. The chain has TRBV7-2 and TRBJ2-7; 7 nucleotides line up with TRBD2. The junction had 7 bases not matched to a gene; V was cut back by 4 bases and J by 4 bases. CDR3 length: 14 residues. From germline, CDR1 is SGHTA and CDR2 FQGNSA.

This chain connects TRBV5-4 to TRBJ2-1; the match to TRBD1 covers 8 bases. Trimming at V came to 0 bases and at J to 7 bases, leaving 9 bases not matched to a gene. The CDR3 is 16 amino acids. Germline values: CDR1 SGHNT, CDR2 YYREEE (reference sequence). DNA for the CDR3: TGTGCCAGCAGCTTGGCCGTCAGGGGGCCTGGGAATGAGCAGTTCTTC. Protein sequence: CASSLAVRGPGNEQFF. Full variable domain (remainder filled in from reference TRBV5-4 and TRBJ2-1): ETGVTQSPTHLIKTRGQQVTLRCSSQSGHNTVSWYQQALGQGPQFIFQYYREEENGRGNFPPRFSGLQFPNYSSELNVNALELDDSALYLCASSLAVRGPGNEQFFGPGTRLTVL.

The chain uses TRBV6-1 and TRBJ1-2; D possibly corresponds to TRBD1 (6 bases). The germline V gene encodes CDR1 MNHNS and CDR2 SASEGT. The CDR3 loop spans 14 amino acids. With 3 bases removed from V and 4 bases from J, the gap between germline ends came to 12 bases. The CDR3 region has the DNA TGTGCCAGCAGTGAGGTTCAGGGGAGCTATGGCTACACCTTC. Its protein product is CASSEVQGSYGYTF.

This chain connects TRBV20-1 to TRBJ2-1, with no clear D. CDR3 length: 11 residues. The V and J ends lost 0 bases and 9 bases respectively, with 6 bases between them. Per the germline V gene, CDR1 is DFQATT and CDR2 is SNEGSKA (reference sequence). Here the CDR3 DNA reads TGCAGTGCTAGAGATGCGCCTGAGCAGTTCTTC. It specifies CSARDAPEQFF.

This clone was seen just once. Here the CDR3 reads CASSTVGGQNIQYF. DNA of the CDR3: TGTGCCAGTAGTACGGTGGGGGGACAAAACATTCAGTACTTC. The chain combines TRBV19 with TRBJ2-4; D may be TRBD2 (6 bases). CDR3 length: 14 amino acids. The V end lost 4 bases, the J end lost 5 bases, and 12 bases lay between the germline ends. Germline V CDR1 and CDR2: LNHDA, SQIVND (reference sequence).

The V and J genes are TRBV9 and TRBJ1-1; D uncertain. Trimming stripped 6 bases from V and 1 base from J, with 10 bases between. CDR1 and CDR2 from the germline V gene are SGDLS and YYNGEE. The CDR3 sequence is 13 residues long. The CDR3 bases are TGTGCCAGCAATTTGGCGGGGAACACTGAAGCTTTCTTT. Translation: CASNLAGNTEAFF.

This clone was picked up a small number of times. The chain combines TRBV6-6 with TRBJ2-7; 8 nucleotides agree with TRBD2. Germline CDR1 reads MNHNY; CDR2 reads SVGAGI (reference sequence). The CDR3 extends over 14 amino acids. J was trimmed by 4 bases and V by 1 base; bases with no gene match: 3. CDR3 protein: CASSYFGTSYEQYF. DNA for the CDR3: TGTGCCAGCAGTTACTTCGGGACTAGTTACGAGCAGTACTTC.

The chain couples TRBV6-1 to TRBJ2-7; D possibly corresponds to TRBD1 (6 bases). CDR3 length: 13 residues. The ends were cut back, 5 bases at V and 4 bases at J, with 12 bases in the middle. Germline CDR1 reads MNHNS; CDR2 reads SASEGT. This CDR3 is CASSPGQTYEQYF. CDR3 in DNA: TGTGCCAGCAGTCCAGGACAGACGTACGAGCAGTACTTC.

The J gene is TRBJ2-3, the V gene TRBV2, with a weak D call TRBD2 (5 bases). CDR1 SNHLY and CDR2 FYNNEI come from the germline V gene. Trimming took 10 bases from V and 15 from J, leaving 17 bases between them. CDR3 size: 10 residues. The CDR3 loop reads CATGVGVRYF. DNA of the CDR3: TGTGCCACCGGGGTAGGTGTGCGCTATTTT.

The V call is TRBV7-3, the J call TRBJ1-1; D ambiguous. CDR1 SGHTA and CDR2 FQGTGA come from the germline V gene. Trimming shortened V by 3 bases and J by 4 bases, and 18 bases separated the two germline ends. The CDR3 runs 16 residues. The CDR3 DNA sequence: TGTGCCAGCAGCTTTCTCCCCCAAGGTCGCGGCACTGAAGCTTTCTTT. Protein sequence: CASSFLPQGRGTEAFF.

As to this clone: This specimen includes other DNA sequences encoding the same CDR3. The V gene is TRBV11-2, the J gene TRBJ2-5; D remains ambiguous. V lost 5 bases and J lost 1, with 2 bases in between. The V gene's germline CDR1 is SGHAT and CDR2 FQNNGV. This CDR3 region has 11 residues. DNA for the CDR3: TGTGCCAGCAGCCTCCAAGAGACCCAGTACTTC. This sequence encodes CASSLQETQYF.

The chain combines TRBV5-1 with TRBJ2-2, with 11 nucleotides matching TRBD2. The J segment lost 4 bases and the V segment lost 4 bases, leaving 3 bases of the junction unmatched. Per germline, CDR1 SGHRS and CDR2 YFSETQ. CDR3 length: 15 amino acids. The CDR3 protein is CASSQTSGITGELFF. DNA of the CDR3: TGCGCCAGCAGCCAGACTAGCGGGATCACCGGGGAGCTGTTTTTT. The full variable domain, rest sourced from reference TRBV5-1 and TRBJ2-2, is KAGVTQTPRYLIKTRGQQVTLSCSPISGHRSVSWYQQTPGQGLQFLFEYFSETQRNKGNFPGRFSGRQFSNSRSEMNVSTLELGDSALYLCASSQTSGITGELFFGEGSRLTVL.

The chain recombines TRBV27 with TRBJ1-1; tentatively, D is TRBD1 (5 bases). The V end lost 2 bases, the J end lost 1 base, and 11 bases lay between the germline ends. This CDR3 has 15 amino acids. Germline V gene lookup returns CDR1 MNHEY and CDR2 SMNVEV (reference sequence). This CDR3 is CASSLLDRRNTEAFF. CDR3 nucleotides: TGTGCCAGCAGTTTACTAGACAGACGGAACACTGAAGCTTTCTTT.

This chain links TRBV5-4 with TRBJ1-2; TRBD1 might be the D (5 bases). CDR3 size: 14 residues. CDR1 is SGHNT, CDR2 YYREEE, per germline (reference sequence). V lost 0 bases and J lost 6, with 12 bases in between. Here the CDR3 reads CASSLGGTLDGYTF. CDR3 DNA: TGTGCCAGCAGCTTGGGAGGGACTCTGGATGGCTACACCTTC. Drawing the rest from reference TRBV5-4 and TRBJ1-2, the complete variable domain is ETGVTQSPTHLIKTRGQQVTLRCSSQSGHNTVSWYQQALGQGPQFIFQYYREEENGRGNFPPRFSGLQFPNYSSELNVNALELDDSALYLCASSLGGTLDGYTFGSGTRLTVV.

CDR3 nucleotide sequence: TGCGCCAGCAGTCAATGGGACAGGGAGAATAGCAATCAGCCCCAGCATTTT. Translated: CASSQWDRENSNQPQHF. The chain links TRBV23-1 to TRBJ1-5, with 9 bases that match TRBD1. TRBV23-1 is annotated as an ORF whose role is uncertain. V was clipped by 1 base and J by 0 bases; unmatched bases: 4. CDR3 size: 17 residues.

This clone was seen only once. The V and J genes are TRBV28 and TRBJ1-3, with a possible D match to TRBD1 (6 bases). The length of the CDR3 is 16 residues. The V gene's germline CDR1 is MDHEN and CDR2 SYDVKM. Trimming left V 5 bases short and J 8 bases short, with 22 bases between. CDR3 sequence reads: CASSLQGGSSLDTIYF. The CDR3 DNA is TGTGCCAGCAGTCTACAGGGCGGCTCTAGTCTCGACACCATATATTTT. The variable domain in full, completed from reference TRBV28 and TRBJ1-3, reads DVKVTQSSRYLVKRTGEKVFLECVQDMDHENMFWYRQDPGLGLRLIYFSYDVKMKEKGDIPEGYSVSREKKERFSLILESASTNQTSMYLCASSLQGGSSLDTIYFGEGSWLTVV.

CDR3 DNA sequence: TGTGCCAGCAGCTTTACAGGGTCCGAAGAGACCCAGTACTTC. It yields the protein CASSFTGSEETQYF. V is TRBV5-5 and J is TRBJ2-5; perhaps TRBD1 as D (6 bases). Trimming stripped 2 bases from V and 3 bases from J, with 11 bases between. The germline V gene encodes CDR1 SGHKS and CDR2 YYEKEE (reference sequence). The CDR3 contains 14 residues.